Listed below are T cell receptor beta chains from one sample, sequenced in a study of T cell responses to AZD1222 COVID-19 vaccine. Libraries were prepared by immunoSEQ multiplex PCR; TCRdb keeps only in-frame clonotypes and omits some of them. This table has roughly 140,000 clones, 90% appearing once. The input for sequencing was peripheral blood, taken 28 days after the second AZD1222 dose. Every receptor here comes from an adult who received the AZD1222 COVID-19 vaccine. CDR3s include the opening cysteine and the closing phenylalanine or tryptophan. The order of the fields is D gene, J gene, V gene, clone size, CDR3 DNA, CDR3 protein. A D gene is named only where the DNA matches it firmly. Expanded clones are given a class, and other clones once, few, many or no size at all.

D gene: -
J gene: TRBJ2-3
V gene: TRBV19
clone size: -
CDR3 DNA: TGTGCCGCGTGGGTTGCCACACATACGCAGTATTTT
CDR3 protein: CAAWVATHTQYF

D gene: -
J gene: TRBJ2-7
V gene: TRBV5-4
clone size: -
CDR3 DNA: TGTGCCAGCAGCTTCGGCTACGAGCAGTACTTC
CDR3 protein: CASSFGYEQYF

D gene: -
J gene: TRBJ1-4
V gene: TRBV28
clone size: -
CDR3 DNA: TGTGCCAGCAGTTTCCGGGGGGCGCCGGGTGAAAAACTGTTTTTT
CDR3 protein: CASSFRGAPGEKLFF

D gene: -
J gene: TRBJ1-1
V gene: TRBV5-1
clone size: -
CDR3 DNA: TGCGCCAGCAGAGTGACAGGGAACACTGAAGCTTTCTTT
CDR3 protein: CASRVTGNTEAFF

D gene: -
J gene: TRBJ1-5
V gene: TRBV19
clone size: -
CDR3 DNA: TGTGCCAGTAGTCGGGGGGACCTTTGGAATCAGCCCCAGCATTTT
CDR3 protein: CASSRGDLWNQPQHF

D gene: TRBD2
J gene: TRBJ2-2
V gene: TRBV5-1
clone size: -
CDR3 DNA: TGCGCCAGCAGCGGAGGGACTAGCGGGAGAACCGGGGAGCTGTTTTTT
CDR3 protein: CASSGGTSGRTGELFF

D gene: -
J gene: TRBJ1-2
V gene: TRBV9
clone size: -
CDR3 DNA: TGTGCCAGCAGCCCATTTGACCCACCGAAGGCCTATGGCTACACCTTC
CDR3 protein: CASSPFDPPKAYGYTF

D gene: TRBD1
J gene: TRBJ1-2
V gene: TRBV7-9
clone size: -
CDR3 DNA: TGTGCCAGCAGCAACGGACAGGGAAGAGGGTATGGCTACACCTTC
CDR3 protein: CASSNGQGRGYGYTF

D gene: TRBD1
J gene: TRBJ2-7
V gene: TRBV5-5
clone size: -
CDR3 DNA: TGTGCCAGCAGCCCCGATGCGGACAGGGGATGGAAGGGCTCCTACGAGCAGTACTTC
CDR3 protein: CASSPDADRGWKGSYEQYF

D gene: -
J gene: TRBJ1-3
V gene: TRBV2
clone size: -
CDR3 DNA: TGTGCCAGCAGTACTTACACCTCTGGAAACACCATATATTTT
CDR3 protein: CASSTYTSGNTIYF

D gene: -
J gene: TRBJ2-1
V gene: TRBV19
clone size: -
CDR3 DNA: TGTGCCAGTAGTATAAGGGTCCGGCAGGGCAATGAGCAGTTCTTC
CDR3 protein: CASSIRVRQGNEQFF

D gene: TRBD1
J gene: TRBJ1-1
V gene: TRBV30
clone size: -
CDR3 DNA: TGTGCCTGGAGCTCAGGGGGGGAGGTAGCTTTCTTT
CDR3 protein: CAWSSGGEVAFF

D gene: -
J gene: TRBJ2-2
V gene: TRBV5-1
clone size: -
CDR3 DNA: TGCGCCAGCAGCGACCTTGGCACCGGGGAGCTGTTTTTT
CDR3 protein: CASSDLGTGELFF

D gene: TRBD1
J gene: TRBJ2-5
V gene: TRBV9
clone size: -
CDR3 DNA: TGTGCCAGCAGCAAACAGGGGGCACAAGAGACCCAGTACTTC
CDR3 protein: CASSKQGAQETQYF

D gene: -
J gene: TRBJ1-1
V gene: TRBV4-1
clone size: -
CDR3 DNA: TGCGCCAGCAGCCAAATGGTGGGAGTTAGGCGCCCCCCAAACACTGAAGCTTTCTTT
CDR3 protein: CASSQMVGVRRPPNTEAFF

D gene: -
J gene: TRBJ2-3
V gene: TRBV7-6
clone size: -
CDR3 DNA: TGTGCCAGCAGCTTAGCACTCGACAGGCTGCTCGCAGATACGCAGTATTTT
CDR3 protein: CASSLALDRLLADTQYF

D gene: -
J gene: TRBJ1-6
V gene: TRBV5-1
clone size: -
CDR3 DNA: TGCGCCAGCTCGACGGAAGATAATTCACCCCTCCACTTT
CDR3 protein: CASSTEDNSPLHF

D gene: -
J gene: TRBJ2-3
V gene: TRBV18
clone size: -
CDR3 DNA: TGTGCCAGCTCCCGCGGGCAGGGAGGCGCAGATACGCAGTATTTT
CDR3 protein: CASSRGQGGADTQYF

D gene: -
J gene: TRBJ2-4
V gene: TRBV28
clone size: -
CDR3 DNA: TGTGCCAGCAGGTCCTCGGGGGCGGCCAAAAACATTCAGTACTTC
CDR3 protein: CASRSSGAAKNIQYF

D gene: -
J gene: TRBJ1-4
V gene: TRBV7-8
clone size: -
CDR3 DNA: TGTGCCAGCAGCCGCCGCGGGGGGCTAAGGAGTACTAATGAAAAACTGTTTTTT
CDR3 protein: CASSRRGGLRSTNEKLFF

D gene: -
J gene: TRBJ1-5
V gene: TRBV7-6
clone size: -
CDR3 DNA: TGTGCCAGCAGCTTGACAGAGAGCAATCAGCCCCAGCATTTT
CDR3 protein: CASSLTESNQPQHF

D gene: -
J gene: TRBJ2-7
V gene: TRBV18
clone size: once
CDR3 DNA: TGTGCCAGCTCACCACCGGTCAGGGGTGGGCTCGAGCAGTACTTC
CDR3 protein: CASSPPVRGGLEQYF

D gene: TRBD1
J gene: TRBJ1-4
V gene: TRBV7-9
clone size: -
CDR3 DNA: TGTGCCAGCAGCTGGGACAGGGACCGGGAAAAACTGTTTTTT
CDR3 protein: CASSWDRDREKLFF

D gene: TRBD2
J gene: TRBJ2-4
V gene: TRBV5-1
clone size: -
CDR3 DNA: TGCGCCAGCGGAACGACGGGAGGAGGACACATTCAGTACTTC
CDR3 protein: CASGTTGGGHIQYF

D gene: -
J gene: TRBJ1-1
V gene: TRBV11-2
clone size: -
CDR3 DNA: TGTGCCAGCACCCTGGGCACTGAAGCTTTCTTT
CDR3 protein: CASTLGTEAFF

D gene: TRBD2
J gene: TRBJ2-1
V gene: TRBV6-5
clone size: -
CDR3 DNA: TGTGCCAGCAGTTATGCGGGGACTAGCGGATCCAATGAGCAGTTCTTC
CDR3 protein: CASSYAGTSGSNEQFF

D gene: TRBD2
J gene: TRBJ2-1
V gene: TRBV7-6
clone size: -
CDR3 DNA: TGTGCCAGCAGCTTCTCTAGCGGGAGGGCTAATGAGCAGTTCTTC
CDR3 protein: CASSFSSGRANEQFF